This T cell receptor (beta chain) emerged from a study of blood T cell repertoires in COVID-19. Clones were read by immunoSEQ multiplex PCR, and TCRdb kept only the in-frame ones, dropping some. The sample has 360,000 or so clones, roughly nine tenths seen once. The table lists this clone with a few counts. The V end was cut by 8 bases, the J end by 9 bases, with 13 bases between. Per germline, CDR1 MDHEN and CDR2 SYDVKM. The CDR3 is 11 amino acids. The chain combines TRBV28 with TRBJ1-2; no firm D call. This receptor was taken from a woman aged 55-70 years with COVID-19, enrolled during active disease. Sequenced: peripheral blood. The DNA of the CDR3 is TGTGCCAGCGTCTCCGGTCTCAGCTACACCTTC. This encodes CASVSGLSYTF.